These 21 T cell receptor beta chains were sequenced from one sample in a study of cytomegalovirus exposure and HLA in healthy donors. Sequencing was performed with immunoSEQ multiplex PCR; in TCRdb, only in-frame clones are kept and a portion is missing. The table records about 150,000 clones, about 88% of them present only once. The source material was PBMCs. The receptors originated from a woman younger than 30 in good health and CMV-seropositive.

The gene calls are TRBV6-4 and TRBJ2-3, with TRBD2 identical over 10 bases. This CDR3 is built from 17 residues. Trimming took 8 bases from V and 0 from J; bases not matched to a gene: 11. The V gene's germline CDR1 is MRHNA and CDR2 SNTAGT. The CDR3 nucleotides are TGTGCCAGCTCGATAGCGGGGGGAGCATCTAGCACAGATACGCAGTATTTT. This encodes CASSIAGGASSTDTQYF.

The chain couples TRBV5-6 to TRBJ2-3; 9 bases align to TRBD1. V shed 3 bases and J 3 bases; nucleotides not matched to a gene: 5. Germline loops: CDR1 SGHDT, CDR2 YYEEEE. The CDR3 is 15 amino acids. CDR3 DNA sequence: TGTGCCAGCAGCTGGGACAGGGAAGGAACAGATACGCAGTATTTT. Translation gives CASSWDREGTDTQYF. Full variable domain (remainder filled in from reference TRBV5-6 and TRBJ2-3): DAGVTQSPTHLIKTRGQQVTLRCSPKSGHDTVSWYQQALGQGPQFIFQYYEEEERQRGNFPDRFSGHQFPNYSSELNVNALLLGDSALYLCASSWDREGTDTQYFGPGTRLTVL.

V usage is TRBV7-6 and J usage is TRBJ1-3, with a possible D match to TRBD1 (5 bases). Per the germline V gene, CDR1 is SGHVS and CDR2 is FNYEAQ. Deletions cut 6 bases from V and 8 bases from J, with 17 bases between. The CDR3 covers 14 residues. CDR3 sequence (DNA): TGTGCCAGCAGTCAGTCCATAGGGGAAGACACCATATATTTT. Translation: CASSQSIGEDTIYF.

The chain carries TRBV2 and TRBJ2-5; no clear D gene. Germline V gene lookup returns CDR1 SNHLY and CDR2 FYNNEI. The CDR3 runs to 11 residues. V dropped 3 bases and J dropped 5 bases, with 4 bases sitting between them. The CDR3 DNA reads TGTGCCAGCAGTGACTTGGAGACCCAGTACTTC. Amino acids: CASSDLETQYF.

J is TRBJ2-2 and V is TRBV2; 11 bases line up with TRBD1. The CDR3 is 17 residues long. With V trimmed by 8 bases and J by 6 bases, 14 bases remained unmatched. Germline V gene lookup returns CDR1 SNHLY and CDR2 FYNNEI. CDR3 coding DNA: TGTGCCAGCCTGGGAGTTGGTCGGACAGGGGGCTCCGGGGAGCTGTTTTTT. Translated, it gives CASLGVGRTGGSGELFF. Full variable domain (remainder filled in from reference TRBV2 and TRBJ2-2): EPEVTQTPSHQVTQMGQEVILRCVPISNHLYFYWYRQILGQKVEFLVSFYNNEISEKSEIFDDQFSVERPDGSNFTLKIRSTKLEDSAMYFCASLGVGRTGGSGELFFGEGSRLTVL.

The CDR3 DNA sequence: TGCGCCAGCAGCATATCAGGGAGGGTGGATGAAAAACTGTTTTTT. This gives the protein CASSISGRVDEKLFF. The V and J genes are TRBV5-1 and TRBJ1-4, with D tentatively TRBD1 (5 bases). The CDR3 has 15 residues. V was trimmed by 4 bases and J by 6 bases, leaving 16 bases between them. Germline lookup yields CDR1 SGHRS and CDR2 YFSETQ. The full variable domain, rest sourced from reference TRBV5-1 and TRBJ1-4, is KAGVTQTPRYLIKTRGQQVTLSCSPISGHRSVSWYQQTPGQGLQFLFEYFSETQRNKGNFPGRFSGRQFSNSRSEMNVSTLELGDSALYLCASSISGRVDEKLFFGSGTQLSVL.

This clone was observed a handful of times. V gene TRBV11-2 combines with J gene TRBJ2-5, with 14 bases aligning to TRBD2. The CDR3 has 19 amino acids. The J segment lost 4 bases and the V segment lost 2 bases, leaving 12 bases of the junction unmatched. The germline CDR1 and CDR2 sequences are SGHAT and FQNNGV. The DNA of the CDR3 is TGTGCCAGCAGCTTAAATGGACTAGCGGGGGGCTTATTCCGAGAGACCCAGTACTTC. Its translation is CASSLNGLAGGLFRETQYF.

The CDR3 reads CASSTYLRGLETQYF. The DNA of the CDR3 is TGTGCCAGCAGCACCTACCTCAGGGGCCTGGAGACCCAGTACTTC. The chain carries TRBV7-2 and TRBJ2-5; maybe TRBD1 (6 bases). Germline V gene data show CDR1 as SGHTA and CDR2 as FQGNSA. The CDR3 consists of 15 residues. The V end was cut by 5 bases, the J end by 5 bases, with 18 bases between.

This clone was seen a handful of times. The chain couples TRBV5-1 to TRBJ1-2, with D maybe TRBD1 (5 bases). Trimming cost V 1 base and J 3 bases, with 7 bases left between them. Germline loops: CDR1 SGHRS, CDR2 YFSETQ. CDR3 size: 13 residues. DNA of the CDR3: TGCGCCAGCAGCTTGTGGGGGGACTATGGCTACACCTTC. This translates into CASSLWGDYGYTF.

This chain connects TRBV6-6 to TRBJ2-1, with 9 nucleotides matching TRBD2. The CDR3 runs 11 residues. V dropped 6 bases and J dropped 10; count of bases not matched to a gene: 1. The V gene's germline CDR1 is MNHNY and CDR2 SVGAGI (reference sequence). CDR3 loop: CASSLAGEQFF. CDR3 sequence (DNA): TGTGCCAGCAGCCTAGCGGGGGAGCAGTTCTTC.

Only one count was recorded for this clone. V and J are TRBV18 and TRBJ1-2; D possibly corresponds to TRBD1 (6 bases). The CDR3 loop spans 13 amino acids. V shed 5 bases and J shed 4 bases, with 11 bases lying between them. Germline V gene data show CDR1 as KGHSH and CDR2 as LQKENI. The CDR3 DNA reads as TGTGCCAGCTCATGGGGGCGCGGCTATGGCTACACCTTC. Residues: CASSWGRGYGYTF.

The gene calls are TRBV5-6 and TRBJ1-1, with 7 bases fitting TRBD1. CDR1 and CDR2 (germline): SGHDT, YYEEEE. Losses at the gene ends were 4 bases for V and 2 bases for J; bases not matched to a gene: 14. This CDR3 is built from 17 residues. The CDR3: CASSPMVAGGLNTEAFF. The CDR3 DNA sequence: TGTGCCAGCAGCCCTATGGTGGCAGGGGGTCTCAACACTGAAGCTTTCTTT. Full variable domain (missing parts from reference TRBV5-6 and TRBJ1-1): DAGVTQSPTHLIKTRGQQVTLRCSPKSGHDTVSWYQQALGQGPQFIFQYYEEEERQRGNFPDRFSGHQFPNYSSELNVNALLLGDSALYLCASSPMVAGGLNTEAFFGQGTRLTVV.

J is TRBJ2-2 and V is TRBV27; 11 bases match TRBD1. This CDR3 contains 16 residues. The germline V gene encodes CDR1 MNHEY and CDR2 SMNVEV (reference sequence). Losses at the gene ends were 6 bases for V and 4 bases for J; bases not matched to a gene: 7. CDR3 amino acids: CASRTPGTGGTGELFF. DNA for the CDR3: TGTGCCAGCAGGACCCCCGGGACAGGGGGCACCGGGGAGCTGTTTTTT.

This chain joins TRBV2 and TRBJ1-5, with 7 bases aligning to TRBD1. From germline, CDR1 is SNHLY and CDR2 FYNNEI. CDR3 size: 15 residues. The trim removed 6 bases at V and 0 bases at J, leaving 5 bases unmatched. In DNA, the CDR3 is TGTGCCAGCAGGGTGGGACAGACTAGCAATCAGCCCCAGCATTTT. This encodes CASRVGQTSNQPQHF.

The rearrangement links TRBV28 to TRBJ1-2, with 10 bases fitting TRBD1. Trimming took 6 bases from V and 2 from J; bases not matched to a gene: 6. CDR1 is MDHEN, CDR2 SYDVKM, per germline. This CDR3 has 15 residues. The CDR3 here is CASRRQGQGNYGYTF. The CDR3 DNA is TGTGCCAGCAGACGCCAGGGACAGGGGAACTATGGCTACACCTTC.

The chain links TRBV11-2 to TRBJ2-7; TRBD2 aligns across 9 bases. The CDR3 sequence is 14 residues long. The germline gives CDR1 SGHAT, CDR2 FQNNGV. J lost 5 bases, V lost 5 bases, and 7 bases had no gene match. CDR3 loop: CASSLSGGRHEQYF. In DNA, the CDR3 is TGTGCCAGCAGCCTAAGCGGGGGGCGCCACGAGCAGTACTTC.

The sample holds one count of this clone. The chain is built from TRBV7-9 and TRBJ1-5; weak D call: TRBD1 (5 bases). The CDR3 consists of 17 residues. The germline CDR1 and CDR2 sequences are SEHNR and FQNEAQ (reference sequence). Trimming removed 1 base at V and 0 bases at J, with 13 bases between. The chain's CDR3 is CASSLVVSGGSNQPQHF. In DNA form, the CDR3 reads TGTGCCAGCAGCTTAGTTGTATCGGGGGGTAGCAATCAGCCCCAGCATTTT.

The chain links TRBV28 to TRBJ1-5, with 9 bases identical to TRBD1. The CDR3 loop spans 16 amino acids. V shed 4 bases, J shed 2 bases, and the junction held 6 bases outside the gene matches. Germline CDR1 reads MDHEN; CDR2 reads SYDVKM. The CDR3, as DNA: TGTGCCAGCAGTTGGGGACAGGGCGTAGGCAATCAGCCCCAGCATTTT. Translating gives CASSWGQGVGNQPQHF.

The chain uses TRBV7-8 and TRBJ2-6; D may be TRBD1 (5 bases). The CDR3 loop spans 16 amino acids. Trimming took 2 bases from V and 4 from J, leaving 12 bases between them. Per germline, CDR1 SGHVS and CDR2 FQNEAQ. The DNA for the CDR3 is TGTGCCAGCAGCTTACAGGGTTTTAGCGGGGCCAACGTCCTGACTTTC. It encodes CASSLQGFSGANVLTF.

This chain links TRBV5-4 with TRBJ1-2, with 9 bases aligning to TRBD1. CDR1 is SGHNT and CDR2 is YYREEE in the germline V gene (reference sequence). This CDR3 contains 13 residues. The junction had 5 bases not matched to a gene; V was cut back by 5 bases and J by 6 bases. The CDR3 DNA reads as TGTGCCAGCAGACCCGGGACAGGGAATGGCTACACCTTC. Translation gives CASRPGTGNGYTF.

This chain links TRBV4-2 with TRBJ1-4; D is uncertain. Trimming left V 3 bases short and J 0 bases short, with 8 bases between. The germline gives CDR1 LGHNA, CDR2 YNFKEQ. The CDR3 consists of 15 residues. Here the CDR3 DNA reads TGTGCCAGCAGCCAGGTGGGCGCAACTAATGAAAAACTGTTTTTT. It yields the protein CASSQVGATNEKLFF.